This TCR beta chain was found in a study of blood T cell repertoires in COVID-19 (dated by TCRdb to 2018 to 2020). With regard to the full study: Samples from collaborators originated in the United States, Italy and Spain and spanned both the acute and convalescent phases of COVID-19. The prospective study material was composed of cDNA or gDNA derived from T cells, B-cell-depleted T cells, or PBMCs. The dataset comprised deeply sampled blood TCRbeta repertoires from subjects exposed to, actively infected with, or recovered from COVID-19. The repertoires were made available in a free public database intended to serve as a resource for research on the immune response to SARS-CoV-2. The samples were drawn from the first 160 participants of the ongoing ImmuneRACE study and from 950 to 1,500 subjects provided by 6 global collaborators. Sample metadata almost always included a de-identified subject ID, COVID-19 status, age in years and sex. Where available, HLA class I and class II types were taken from metadata supplied by the sample provider and were not determined by assay-based typing. General findings and caveats noted by the study authors: How much clinical and demographic metadata was included differed by source and by participant, and the metadata was provided uncurated.

The germline V gene encodes CDR1 LNHDA and CDR2 SQIVND (reference sequence). The CDR3 contains 15 residues, cysteine and phenylalanine counted. Only the CDR3 portion is preserved as DNA: 45 bases, with reading frame beginning at the first base. At the junction V is shortened by 3 bases and J by 5 bases, with 13 bases in between. A note on this clone: The antigen it binds to is not known. Per-base quality was not reported, and no clone a single base away is much larger than it.

The immunoSEQ Assay, a bias-controlled multiplex PCR, was used to amplify TCRbeta CDR3 regions from genomic DNA. The study's own analysis went as follows. Within the assay, amplification of reference gene primers was used to estimate how many nucleated cells each sample contained. To quantify the absolute abundance of each unique TCRbeta CDR3 rearrangement, sequence reads were collapsed and filtered. For each sample, productive Simpson clonality was calculated as the square root of Simpson's diversity index across productive rearrangements. Not all clones reach the TCRdb copy of this immuneACCESS table, which keeps in-frame sequences only. Checked studies attribute under half of the gap to unresolved V genes and leave the rest unexplained. V and J calls and clone size are copied from that table; D and trimming were computed from the DNA. The sample profile shows 100,000 to 150,000 clones; roughly 85% of them were found once. 4% to 5.5% of the sample goes to the ten largest clones.

Whole blood was collected in K2EDTA tubes by collaborating institutions according to the institutions' own protocols. For TCRbeta analysis, collaborators shipped samples in one of three forms: frozen whole blood, isolated PBMCs, or DNA extracted from either of those sample types. Sequencing was performed on peripheral blood. The sequence was collected from a middle-aged man with acute or convalescent COVID-19. The chain is encoded by TRBV19 joined to TRBJ2-2, and perhaps TRBD2 as D gene, on 7 matching bases. The CDR3 reads as follows: CASSIWGGATGELFF. In nucleotides, the sequence is TGTGCCAGTAGTATTTGGGGGGGCGCAACCGGGGAGCTGTTTTTT.